These T cell receptor beta chains were read from a single sample in a study of cytomegalovirus exposure and HLA in healthy donors. The repertoire was sequenced with immunoSEQ multiplex PCR; TCRdb's copy has only in-frame clones and lacks some. The sample holds around 80,000 clones; more than 50% are singletons and the top ten take roughly 4.5%. The specimen was PBMCs. The origin of the receptors is a male donor in good health and CMV-seropositive. The CDR3 runs from the conserved cysteine through the conserved F or W. D genes are given only for firm matches. For some rows the clone size is stated as once, few or many, or as a class when expanded; others skip it.

d_gene	v_gene	j_gene	abundance	CDR3aa	CDR3nt
TRBD1	TRBV27	TRBJ2-7	few	CASSPRAQGPGEQYF	TGTGCCAGCAGTCCCCGGGCACAGGGGCCAGGCGAGCAGTACTTC
NA	TRBV30	TRBJ1-5	NA	CAWSGAGTGGQPQHF	TGTGCCTGGAGTGGGGCCGGGACGGGGGGCCAGCCCCAGCATTTT
NA	TRBV9	TRBJ1-2	NA	CASSAYSNYGYTF	TGTGCCAGCAGCGCCTACTCAAACTATGGCTACACCTTC
NA	TRBV5-6	TRBJ1-1	few	CASSLGLNTEAFF	TGTGCCAGCAGCTTGGGTTTAAACACTGAAGCTTTCTTT
NA	TRBV5-1	TRBJ2-7	few	CASRRTEGSYEQYF	TGCGCCAGCAGGAGAACTGAGGGTTCCTACGAGCAGTACTTC
NA	TRBV15	TRBJ1-3	NA	CATSGLRFSGNTIYF	TGTGCCACCAGCGGCCTTCGATTCTCTGGAAACACCATATATTTT
TRBD2	TRBV29-1	TRBJ2-1	NA	CSVGRTSGYNEQFF	TGCAGCGTTGGGAGGACTAGCGGCTACAATGAGCAGTTCTTC
NA	TRBV27	TRBJ1-2	NA	CASSSYGMNGYTF	TGTGCCAGCAGTAGTTACGGGATGAATGGCTACACCTTC
NA	TRBV12-5	TRBJ2-3	few	CASGLGHLAGNTQYF	TGTGCTAGTGGTTTGGGGCACCTAGCTGGGAATACGCAGTATTTT
NA	TRBV19	TRBJ1-5	NA	CASSAAGGTSRTYSNQPQHF	TGTGCCAGTAGTGCGGCGGGGGGGACCTCCCGTACTTATAGCAATCAGCCCCAGCATTTT
NA	TRBV7-9	TRBJ1-1	few	CASSLGTGMNTEAFF	TGTGCCAGCAGCTTAGGAACAGGGATGAACACTGAAGCTTTCTTT
TRBD1	TRBV25-1	TRBJ2-7	NA	CASRRQGDNEQYF	TGTGCCAGCCGAAGACAGGGCGATAACGAGCAGTACTTC
TRBD1	TRBV19	TRBJ2-3	NA	CATAPDRWGDTQYF	TGTGCCACGGCCCCGGACAGGTGGGGAGATACGCAGTATTTT
NA	TRBV7-2	TRBJ1-5	NA	CASSLGFQGNQPQHF	TGTGCCAGCAGCTTAGGGTTTCAGGGCAATCAGCCCCAGCATTTT
NA	TRBV2	TRBJ1-4	NA	CASSGARSLFF	TGTGCCAGCAGTGGGGCCCGATCACTGTTTTTT
TRBD2	TRBV5-1	TRBJ2-1	once	CASSLGTSNEQFF	TGCGCCAGCAGCTTGGGGACTAGCAATGAGCAGTTCTTC
TRBD1	TRBV6-1	TRBJ1-1	NA	CASSTRTGGGTEAFF	TGTGCCAGCAGTACTCGGACAGGAGGGGGCACTGAAGCTTTCTTT
NA	TRBV7-2	TRBJ1-4	NA	CASSLDWALNEKLFF	TGTGCCAGCAGCTTAGACTGGGCTCTTAATGAAAAACTGTTTTTT
NA	TRBV5-6	TRBJ1-3	NA	CASSFTGSGNTIYF	TGTGCCAGCAGCTTCACGGGATCCGGAAACACCATATATTTT
TRBD2	TRBV10-3	TRBJ2-1	NA	CAISGRAGNNEQFF	TGTGCCATCAGTGGTCGAGCGGGGAACAATGAGCAGTTCTTC
NA	TRBV7-2	TRBJ2-5	NA	CASSFSQETQYF	TGTGCCAGCAGCTTCAGTCAAGAGACCCAGTACTTC
TRBD1	TRBV7-6	TRBJ2-5	NA	CASSFSGQGAGRSQETQYF	TGTGCCAGCAGCTTCTCGGGACAGGGGGCCGGTAGGAGCCAAGAGACCCAGTACTTC
TRBD2	TRBV7-6	TRBJ2-3	few	CASSLLAGVSTDTQYF	TGTGCCAGCAGCCTCCTAGCGGGGGTGAGCACAGATACGCAGTATTTT
TRBD2	TRBV30	TRBJ2-1	NA	CAWRIQTGTSGGYNEQFF	TGTGCCTGGAGAATACAAACCGGGACTAGCGGGGGCTACAATGAGCAGTTCTTC
NA	TRBV30	TRBJ2-5	NA	CAWSVLTGPRETQYF	TGTGCCTGGAGTGTATTGACGGGTCCCCGTGAGACCCAGTACTTC
TRBD2	TRBV12-5	TRBJ2-1	once	CASGLILAGGGREQFF	TGTGCTAGTGGTTTGATCCTAGCGGGGGGAGGACGTGAGCAGTTCTTC
NA	TRBV7-2	TRBJ1-1	NA	CASSSMEGLRGEAFF	TGTGCCAGCAGCTCAATGGAGGGGCTACGGGGTGAAGCTTTCTTT
TRBD1	TRBV29-1	TRBJ1-2	NA	CSVAFQLDRGVDGYTF	TGCAGCGTTGCATTTCAATTGGACAGGGGGGTCGATGGCTACACCTTC
NA	TRBV7-3	TRBJ1-2	NA	CASSPGTNYGYTF	TGTGCCAGCAGCCCCGGGACAAACTATGGCTACACCTTC
NA	TRBV30	TRBJ2-5	NA	CAWTGGRETQYF	TGTGCCTGGACTGGGGGGAGAGAGACCCAGTACTTC
NA	TRBV5-4	TRBJ1-2	NA	CASSSAPGVNYGYTF	TGTGCCAGCAGCTCGGCCCCGGGGGTTAACTATGGCTACACCTTC
NA	TRBV28	TRBJ2-7	NA	CASSKPGQLYEQYF	TGTGCCAGCAGTAAACCGGGACAACTCTACGAGCAGTACTTC
TRBD1	TRBV30	TRBJ1-2	once	CACDRGLVGTF	TGTGCCTGCGACAGGGGGCTGGTTGGCACCTTC
NA	TRBV5-1	TRBJ2-3	NA	CASSLNQRRASTDTQYF	TGCGCCAGCAGCTTGAATCAACGTCGAGCTAGCACAGATACGCAGTATTTT
TRBD1	TRBV7-2	TRBJ2-5	NA	CASSPGGWRLVETQYF	TGTGCCAGCAGCCCAGGGGGCTGGAGGCTCGTAGAGACCCAGTACTTC
NA	TRBV6-1	TRBJ1-1	few	CASSRQSILNTEAFF	TGTGCCAGCAGCAGACAGTCAATATTGAACACTGAAGCTTTCTTT
NA	TRBV30	TRBJ1-5	NA	CAWRSPGGNQPQHF	TGTGCCTGGAGATCACCGGGGGGCAATCAGCCCCAGCATTTT
TRBD2	TRBV27	TRBJ2-1	NA	CASAAPGLAGYNEQFF	TGTGCCAGCGCCGCTCCGGGACTAGCGGGCTACAATGAGCAGTTCTTC
TRBD1	TRBV7-2	TRBJ2-2	NA	CASSLGDRDTGELFF	TGTGCCAGCAGCTTAGGAGACAGGGACACCGGGGAGCTGTTTTTT
NA	TRBV19	TRBJ1-5	few	CASSIMGRGNQPQHF	TGTGCCAGTAGTATAATGGGGAGAGGCAATCAGCCCCAGCATTTT
TRBD1	TRBV11-1	TRBJ1-1	NA	CASSARGQGISTEAFF	TGTGCCAGCAGCGCCAGAGGACAGGGGATTTCCACTGAAGCTTTCTTT
TRBD1	TRBV9	TRBJ2-2	NA	CASSPPGTDITGELFF	TGTGCCAGCAGTCCCCCCGGGACAGATATCACCGGGGAGCTGTTTTTT
NA	TRBV5-4	TRBJ2-5	NA	CAMGVRGAEETQYF	TGTGCCATGGGAGTCAGGGGGGCCGAAGAGACCCAGTACTTC
TRBD1	TRBV5-4	TRBJ1-5	NA	CASSITGADQPQHF	TGTGCCAGCAGCATAACAGGGGCAGATCAGCCCCAGCATTTT
NA	TRBV15	TRBJ2-3	NA	CATSTRIRGASTDTQYF	TGTGCCACCAGCACCCGCATTCGGGGAGCTAGCACAGATACGCAGTATTTT
TRBD1	TRBV9	TRBJ2-7	once	CASSPRQGAEQYF	TGTGCCAGCAGCCCACGACAGGGTGCCGAGCAGTACTTC
NA	TRBV4-1	TRBJ2-2	NA	CASSQDEAGGVAGELFF	TGCGCCAGCAGCCAAGATGAAGCCGGCGGAGTGGCCGGGGAGCTGTTTTTT
NA	TRBV6-1	TRBJ1-5	once	CASSEPGGRGQPQHF	TGTGCCAGCAGTGAACCGGGGGGCAGGGGTCAGCCCCAGCATTTT
TRBD1	TRBV5-4	TRBJ2-3	once	CASSLKDRGYTDTQYF	TGTGCCAGCAGCTTGAAAGACAGGGGCTACACAGATACGCAGTATTTT
NA	TRBV30	TRBJ1-2	NA	CAWSEDSFYGYTF	TGTGCCTGGAGTGAGGACAGTTTCTATGGCTACACCTTC
TRBD2	TRBV5-1	TRBJ2-5	NA	CASSGGTSSETQYF	TGCGCCAGCAGCGGGGGGACTAGCTCAGAGACCCAGTACTTC